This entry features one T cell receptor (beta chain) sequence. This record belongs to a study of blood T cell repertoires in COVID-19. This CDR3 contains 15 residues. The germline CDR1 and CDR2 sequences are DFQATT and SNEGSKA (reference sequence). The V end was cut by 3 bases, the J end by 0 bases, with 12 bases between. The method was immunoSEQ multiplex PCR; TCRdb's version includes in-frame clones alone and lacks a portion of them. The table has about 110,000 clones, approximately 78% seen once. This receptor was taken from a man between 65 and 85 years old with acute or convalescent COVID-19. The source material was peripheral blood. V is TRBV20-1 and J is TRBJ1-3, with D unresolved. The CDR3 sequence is CSASAVRNSGNTIYF. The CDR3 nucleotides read TGCAGTGCTAGTGCAGTCAGAAACTCTGGAAACACCATATATTTT.